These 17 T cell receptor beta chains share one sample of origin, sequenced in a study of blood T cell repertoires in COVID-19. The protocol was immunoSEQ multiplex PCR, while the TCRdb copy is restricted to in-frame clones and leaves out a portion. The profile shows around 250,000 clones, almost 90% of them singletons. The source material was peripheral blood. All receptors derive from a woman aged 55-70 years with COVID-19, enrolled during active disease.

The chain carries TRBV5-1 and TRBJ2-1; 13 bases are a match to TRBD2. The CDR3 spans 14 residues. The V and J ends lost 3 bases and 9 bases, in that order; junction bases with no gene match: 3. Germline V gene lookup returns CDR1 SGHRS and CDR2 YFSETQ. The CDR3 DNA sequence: TGCGCCAGCAGCTACACTAGCGGGGGGGCTGAGCAGTTCTTC. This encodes CASSYTSGGAEQFF.

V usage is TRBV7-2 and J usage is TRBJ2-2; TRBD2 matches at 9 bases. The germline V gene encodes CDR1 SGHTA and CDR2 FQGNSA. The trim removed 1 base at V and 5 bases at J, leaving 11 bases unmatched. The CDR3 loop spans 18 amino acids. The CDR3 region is CASSLEVWRGGFTGELFF. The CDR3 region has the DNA TGTGCCAGCAGCTTAGAGGTCTGGCGGGGGGGCTTTACCGGGGAGCTGTTTTTT.

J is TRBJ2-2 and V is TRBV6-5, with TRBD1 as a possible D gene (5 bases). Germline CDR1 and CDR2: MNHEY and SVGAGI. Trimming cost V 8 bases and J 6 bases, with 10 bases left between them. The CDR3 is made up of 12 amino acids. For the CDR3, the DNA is TGTGCCAGCGGGCGACAGCCCGGGGAGCTGTTTTTT. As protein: CASGRQPGELFF.

In DNA, the CDR3 is TGTGCCAGCAGCCCGAGGAGACAGCTAAGCTATGGCTACACCTTC. It yields the protein CASSPRRQLSYGYTF. The rearrangement joins TRBV7-8 to TRBJ1-2; a weak D match, TRBD1 (5 bases). The CDR3 totals 15 residues. The germline V gene has CDR1 SGHVS and CDR2 FQNEAQ. Trimming took 5 bases from V and 4 from J, leaving 17 bases between them.

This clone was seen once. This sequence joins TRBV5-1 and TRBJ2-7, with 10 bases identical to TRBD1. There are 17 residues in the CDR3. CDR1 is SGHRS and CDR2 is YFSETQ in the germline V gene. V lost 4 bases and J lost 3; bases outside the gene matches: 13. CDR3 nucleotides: TGCGCCAGCAGCCTGGGACAGGGGTCTTCGGTTATCTACGAGCAGTACTTC. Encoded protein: CASSLGQGSSVIYEQYF.

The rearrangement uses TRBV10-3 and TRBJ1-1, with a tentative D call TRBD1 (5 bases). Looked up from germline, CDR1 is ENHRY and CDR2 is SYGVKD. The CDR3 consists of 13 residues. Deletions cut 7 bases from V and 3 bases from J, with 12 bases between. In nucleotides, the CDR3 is TGTGCCATCACTACGGACACTTACACTGAAGCTTTCTTT. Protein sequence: CAITTDTYTEAFF.

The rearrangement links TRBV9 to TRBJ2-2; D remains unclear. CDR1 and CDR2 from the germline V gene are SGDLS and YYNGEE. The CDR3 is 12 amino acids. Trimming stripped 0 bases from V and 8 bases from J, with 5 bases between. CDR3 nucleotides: TGTGCCAGCAGCGTAGAAACAGGGGAGCTGTTTTTT. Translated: CASSVETGELFF.

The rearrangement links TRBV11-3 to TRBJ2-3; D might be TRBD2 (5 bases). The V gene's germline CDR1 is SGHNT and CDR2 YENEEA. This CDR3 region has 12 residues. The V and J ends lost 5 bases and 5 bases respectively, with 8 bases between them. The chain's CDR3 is CASSPEGDTQYF. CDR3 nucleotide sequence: TGTGCCAGCAGCCCTGAGGGAGATACGCAGTATTTT.

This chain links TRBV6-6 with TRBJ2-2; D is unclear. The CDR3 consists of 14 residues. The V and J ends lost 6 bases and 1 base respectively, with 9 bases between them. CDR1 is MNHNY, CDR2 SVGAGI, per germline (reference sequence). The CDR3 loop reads CASSLPWNTGELFF. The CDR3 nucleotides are TGTGCCAGCAGCCTCCCGTGGAACACCGGGGAGCTGTTTTTT.

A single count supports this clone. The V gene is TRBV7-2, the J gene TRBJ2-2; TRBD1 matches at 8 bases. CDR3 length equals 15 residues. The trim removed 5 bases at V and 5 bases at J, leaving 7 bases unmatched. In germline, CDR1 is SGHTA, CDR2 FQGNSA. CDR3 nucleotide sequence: TGTGCCAGCAGCCCAACAGGGGGTGGAACCGGGGAGCTGTTTTTT. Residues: CASSPTGGGTGELFF.

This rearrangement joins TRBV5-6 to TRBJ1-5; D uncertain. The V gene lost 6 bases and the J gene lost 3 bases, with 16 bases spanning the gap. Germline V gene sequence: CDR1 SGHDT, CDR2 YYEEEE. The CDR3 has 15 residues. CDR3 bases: TGTGCCAGCACCGCTGGAGGGTTCTTCAATCAGCCCCAGCATTTT. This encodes CASTAGGFFNQPQHF.

The CDR3 protein is CASRPLKRGGDNEQFF. DNA of the CDR3: TGTGCCAGCAGGCCCCTTAAGCGGGGGGGAGACAATGAGCAGTTCTTC. The chain has TRBV11-2 and TRBJ2-1, with 10 bases that match TRBD2. The CDR3 is made up of 16 amino acids. CDR1 is SGHAT, CDR2 FQNNGV, per germline. J gave up 5 bases and V 6 bases, and 10 bases lay outside the gene matches.

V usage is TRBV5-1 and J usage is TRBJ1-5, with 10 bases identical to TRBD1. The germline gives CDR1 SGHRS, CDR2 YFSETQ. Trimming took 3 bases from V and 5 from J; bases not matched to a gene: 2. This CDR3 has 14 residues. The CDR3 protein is CASSSGQGDQPQHF. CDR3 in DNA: TGCGCCAGCAGCTCCGGACAGGGGGATCAGCCCCAGCATTTT.

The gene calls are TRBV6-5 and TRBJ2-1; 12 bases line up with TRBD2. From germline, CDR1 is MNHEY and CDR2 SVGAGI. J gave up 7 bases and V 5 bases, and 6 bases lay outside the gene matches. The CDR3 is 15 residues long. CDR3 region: CASSLTSGGGNEQFF. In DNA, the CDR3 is TGTGCCAGCAGTCTGACTAGCGGGGGCGGAAATGAGCAGTTCTTC.

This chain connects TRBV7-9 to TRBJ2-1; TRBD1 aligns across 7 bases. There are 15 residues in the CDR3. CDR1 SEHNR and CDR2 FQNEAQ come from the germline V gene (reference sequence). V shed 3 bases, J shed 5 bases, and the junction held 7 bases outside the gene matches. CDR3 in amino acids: CASSLRRQGDNEQFF. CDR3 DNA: TGTGCCAGCAGCTTGAGGCGACAGGGAGACAATGAGCAGTTCTTC.

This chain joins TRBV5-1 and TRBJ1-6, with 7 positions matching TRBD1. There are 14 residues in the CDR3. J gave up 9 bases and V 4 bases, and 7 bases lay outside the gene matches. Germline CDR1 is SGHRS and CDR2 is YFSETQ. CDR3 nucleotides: TGCGCCAGCAGCCCGGGGACAGAGAGTTCACCCCTCCACTTT. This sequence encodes CASSPGTESSPLHF.

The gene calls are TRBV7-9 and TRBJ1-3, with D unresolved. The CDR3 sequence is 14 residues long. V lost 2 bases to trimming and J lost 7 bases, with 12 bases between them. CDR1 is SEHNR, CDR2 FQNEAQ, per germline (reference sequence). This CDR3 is CASSLSTTRNTIYF. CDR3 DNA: TGTGCCAGCAGCTTATCCACGACTCGGAACACCATATATTTT.